A single T cell receptor beta chain is shown here with its context. The data were obtained in a study of cytomegalovirus exposure and HLA in healthy donors. The PCR made use of 60 Vbeta and 13 Jbeta primers. Produced via immunoSEQ multiplex PCR; TCRdb's table is partial and in-frame only. The data show 90,000 to 130,000 clones, over 65% seen once. The CDR3 runs 13 residues. CDR1 and CDR2 from the germline V gene are LNHDA and SQIVND (reference sequence). With 1 base removed from V and 5 bases from J, the gap between germline ends came to 6 bases. The TCR sequence derives from a man aged 25 to 40 in good health and CMV-seropositive. The specimen sequenced was PBMCs. V gene TRBV19 combines with J gene TRBJ2-1; D is ambiguous. This CDR3 is CASSIGPDNEQFF. The CDR3 region has the DNA TGTGCCAGTAGTATAGGCCCAGACAATGAGCAGTTCTTC.